Below are 5 T cell receptor beta chains sequenced from a single sample in a study of cytomegalovirus exposure and HLA in healthy donors. In the PCR, 60 Vbeta and 13 Jbeta primers were used. Clones were read by immunoSEQ multiplex PCR, and TCRdb kept only the in-frame ones, dropping some. The sample has 130,000 to 150,000 clones. Sequenced: PBMCs. The receptors were sampled from a man aged 35-49 years in good health and CMV-seronegative.

The J gene is TRBJ2-1, the V gene TRBV6-6; D unresolved. Germline V CDR1 and CDR2: MNHNY, SVGAGI (reference sequence). The germline V and J ends were trimmed by 8 bases and 12 bases, with 14 bases remaining between them. The CDR3 runs to 11 residues. The CDR3 spells CASAYMLGQFF. The DNA of the CDR3 is TGTGCCAGCGCGTATATGCTAGGGCAGTTCTTC.

The chain uses TRBV2 and TRBJ1-5; no clear D gene. CDR3 length equals 12 residues. Per germline, CDR1 SNHLY and CDR2 FYNNEI. With 7 bases removed from V and 3 bases from J, the gap between germline ends came to 7 bases. The CDR3 DNA follows: TGTGCCAGCACCGGGTTCAATCAGCCCCAGCATTTT. Amino acids: CASTGFNQPQHF.

The chain employs TRBV5-6 and TRBJ2-1; D is possibly TRBD2 (7 bases). The germline CDR1 and CDR2 sequences are SGHDT and YYEEEE. With 2 bases removed from V and 0 bases from J, the gap between germline ends came to 18 bases. The CDR3 has 18 residues. The CDR3 nucleotides read TGTGCCAGCAGCTTTCTTAAGGGGGGGGGCGCCTCCTACAATGAGCAGTTCTTC. Its protein is CASSFLKGGGASYNEQFF.

The chain has TRBV20-1 and TRBJ2-1, with TRBD1 as a possible D gene (5 bases). Germline-derived CDR1 and CDR2 are DFQATT and SNEGSKA (reference sequence). The CDR3 is 11 residues long. The V end was cut by 5 bases, the J end by 8 bases, with 10 bases between. CDR3 DNA: TGCAGTGCTTCTAGGGGCGATGAGCAGTTCTTC. This gives the protein CSASRGDEQFF.

Remarks on this clone: Additional DNA sequences in this sample encode the identical CDR3. This chain connects TRBV15 to TRBJ1-1; D might be TRBD1 (5 bases). The ends were cut back, 11 bases at V and 4 bases at J, with 20 bases in the middle. Germline loops: CDR1 LNHNV, CDR2 YYDKDF (reference sequence). The CDR3 has 14 amino acids. The CDR3 DNA follows: TGTGCCCACCAGCATTTAGACAGAGGCACTGAAGCTTTCTTT. Its protein product is CAHQHLDRGTEAFF.